The entry below describes one T cell receptor beta chain. This specimen comes from a study of CD8 T cells in Susac syndrome. Overall study: Patients with Susac syndrome were therapy-naive, on corticosteroids, or on intravenous immunoglobulin alone at the time that blood was drawn.

The patients with Susac syndrome satisfied recently defined diagnostic criteria for either definite or probable disease. Negative magnetic isolation gave CD8+ and CD4+ cells; FACS enriched CD8+ TEMRA. Random hexamers were used to reverse transcribe about 0.45 to 1 ug of RNA. An immunoSEQ multiplex PCR amplified TCR beta CDR3 over 54 Vbeta and 13 Jbeta. TCRdb independently ran MiXCR on the immunoSEQ multiplex PCR reads; one entry per CDR3 protein. The sample has about 140,000 distinct CDR3 sequences, approximately 95% seen once. This clonotype was obtained from a human donor with Susac syndrome. Sequencing input: CD4+ T cells from PBMCs.

The CDR3 spells CSASQQPNTEAFF. DNA for the CDR3: TGCAGTGCTAGTCAACAGCCGAACACTGAAGCTTTCTTT. V is TRBV20-1 and J is TRBJ1-1; no definite D call. The CDR3 length is 13 residues. Germline lookup yields CDR1 DFQATT and CDR2 SNEGSKA (reference sequence). Trimming took 3 bases from V and 1 from J, leaving 9 bases between them.